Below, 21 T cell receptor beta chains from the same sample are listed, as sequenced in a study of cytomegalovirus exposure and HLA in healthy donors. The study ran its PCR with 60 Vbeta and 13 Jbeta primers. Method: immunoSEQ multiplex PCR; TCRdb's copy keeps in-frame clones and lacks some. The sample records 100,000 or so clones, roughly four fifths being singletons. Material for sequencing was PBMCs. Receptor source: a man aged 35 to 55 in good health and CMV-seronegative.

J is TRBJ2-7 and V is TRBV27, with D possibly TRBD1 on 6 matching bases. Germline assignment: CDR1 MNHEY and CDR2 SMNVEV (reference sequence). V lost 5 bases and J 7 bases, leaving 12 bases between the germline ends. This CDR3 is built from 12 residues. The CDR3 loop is CASSPAGTEQYF. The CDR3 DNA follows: TGTGCCAGCAGTCCCGCCGGGACAGAGCAGTACTTC.

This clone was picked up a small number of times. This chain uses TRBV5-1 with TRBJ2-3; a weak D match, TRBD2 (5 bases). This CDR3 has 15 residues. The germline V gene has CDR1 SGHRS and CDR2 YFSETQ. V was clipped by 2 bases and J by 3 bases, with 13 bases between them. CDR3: CASSFSGSVTDTQYF. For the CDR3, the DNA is TGCGCCAGCAGCTTCTCGGGGTCGGTGACAGATACGCAGTATTTT.

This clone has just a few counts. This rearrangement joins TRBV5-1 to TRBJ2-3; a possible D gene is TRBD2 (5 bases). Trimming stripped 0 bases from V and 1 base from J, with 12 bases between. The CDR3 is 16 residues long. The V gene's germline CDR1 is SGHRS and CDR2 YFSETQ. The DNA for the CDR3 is TGCGCCAGCAGCTTGGAGCCTAGCAGCCGCACAGATACGCAGTATTTT. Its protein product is CASSLEPSSRTDTQYF.

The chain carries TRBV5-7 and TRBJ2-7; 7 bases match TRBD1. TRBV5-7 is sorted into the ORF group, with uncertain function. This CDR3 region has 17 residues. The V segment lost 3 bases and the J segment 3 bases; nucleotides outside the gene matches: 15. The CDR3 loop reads CASSWTKMGQWNYEQYF. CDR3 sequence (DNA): TGTGCCAGCAGCTGGACGAAAATGGGACAGTGGAACTACGAGCAGTACTTC.

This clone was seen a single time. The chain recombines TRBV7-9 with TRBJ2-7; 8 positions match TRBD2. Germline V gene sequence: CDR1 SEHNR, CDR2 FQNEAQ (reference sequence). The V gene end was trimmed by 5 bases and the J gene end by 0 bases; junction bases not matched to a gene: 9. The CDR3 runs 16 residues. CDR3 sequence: CASSPGAGGSSYEQYF. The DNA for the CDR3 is TGTGCCAGCAGCCCAGGGGCGGGAGGAAGCTCCTACGAGCAGTACTTC.

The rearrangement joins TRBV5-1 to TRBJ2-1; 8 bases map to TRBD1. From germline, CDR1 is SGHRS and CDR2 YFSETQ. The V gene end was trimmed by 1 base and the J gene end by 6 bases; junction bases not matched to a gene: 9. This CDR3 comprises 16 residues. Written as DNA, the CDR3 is TGCGCCAGCAGCTTGAGGGTCCAGGGGGCCCCCAATGAGCAGTTCTTC. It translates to CASSLRVQGAPNEQFF.

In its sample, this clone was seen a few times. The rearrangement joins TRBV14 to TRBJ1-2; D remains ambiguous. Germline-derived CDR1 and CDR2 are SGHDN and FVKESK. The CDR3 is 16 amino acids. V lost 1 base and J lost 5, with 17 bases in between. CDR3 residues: CASSQVDGKTFYGYTF. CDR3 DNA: TGTGCCAGCAGCCAAGTCGACGGGAAAACATTTTATGGCTACACCTTC.

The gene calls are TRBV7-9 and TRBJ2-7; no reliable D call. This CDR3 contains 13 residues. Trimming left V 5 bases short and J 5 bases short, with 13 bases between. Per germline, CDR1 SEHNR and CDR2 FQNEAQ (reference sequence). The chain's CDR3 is CASSPWATHEQYF. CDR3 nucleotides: TGTGCCAGCAGCCCCTGGGCAACGCACGAGCAGTACTTC. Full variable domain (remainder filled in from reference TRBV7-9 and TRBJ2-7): DTGVSQNPRHKITKRGQNVTFRCDPISEHNRLYWYRQTLGQGPEFLTYFQNEAQLEKSRLLSDRFSAERPKGSFSTLEIQRTEQGDSAMYLCASSPWATHEQYFGPGTRLTVT.

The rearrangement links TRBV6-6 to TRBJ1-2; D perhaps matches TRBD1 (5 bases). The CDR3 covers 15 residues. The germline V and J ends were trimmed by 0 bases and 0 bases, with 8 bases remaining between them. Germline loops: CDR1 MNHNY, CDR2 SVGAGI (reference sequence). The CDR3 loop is CASSYSGQTNYGYTF. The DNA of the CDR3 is TGTGCCAGCAGTTACTCGGGGCAGACTAACTATGGCTACACCTTC.

The chain's CDR3 is CASSYGLPSYNEQFF. CDR3 coding DNA: TGCGCCAGCAGCTATGGACTGCCCTCCTACAATGAGCAGTTCTTC. The genes are TRBV4-1 and TRBJ2-1; D might be TRBD2 (5 bases). The germline V gene encodes CDR1 MGHRA and CDR2 YSYEKL. CDR3 size: 15 residues. The V gene lost 5 bases and the J gene lost 0 bases, with 11 bases spanning the gap.

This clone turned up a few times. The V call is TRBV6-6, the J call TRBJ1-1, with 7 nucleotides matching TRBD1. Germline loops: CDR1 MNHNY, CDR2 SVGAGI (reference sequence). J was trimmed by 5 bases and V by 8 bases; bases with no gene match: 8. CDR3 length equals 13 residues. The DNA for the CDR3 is TGTGCCAGCCAAGACAGGGTGGTAACTGAAGCTTTCTTT. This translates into CASQDRVVTEAFF.

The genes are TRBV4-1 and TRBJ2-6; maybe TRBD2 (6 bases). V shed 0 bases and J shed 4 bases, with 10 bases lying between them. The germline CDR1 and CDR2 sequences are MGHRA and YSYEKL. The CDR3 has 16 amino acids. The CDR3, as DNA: TGCGCCAGCAGCCAAGATGGGGGGACCGGGGCCAACGTCCTGACTTTC. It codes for CASSQDGGTGANVLTF.

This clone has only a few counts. The DNA of the CDR3 is TGTGCCAGCAGTTTAGTCAGGGGCAATCAGCCCCAGCATTTT. Translation gives CASSLVRGNQPQHF. The chain links TRBV28 to TRBJ1-5; possible D gene TRBD1, 5 bases. V gave up 2 bases and J gave up 2 bases, with 7 bases separating them. Germline assignment: CDR1 MDHEN and CDR2 SYDVKM. There are 14 residues in the CDR3.

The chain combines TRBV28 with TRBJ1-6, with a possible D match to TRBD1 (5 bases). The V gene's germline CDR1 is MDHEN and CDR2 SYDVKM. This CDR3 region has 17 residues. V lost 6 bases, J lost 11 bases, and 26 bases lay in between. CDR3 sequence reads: CASSHARGRRGFPPLHF. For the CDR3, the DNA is TGTGCCAGCAGCCACGCCCGGGGCCGGCGGGGATTTCCACCCCTCCACTTT.

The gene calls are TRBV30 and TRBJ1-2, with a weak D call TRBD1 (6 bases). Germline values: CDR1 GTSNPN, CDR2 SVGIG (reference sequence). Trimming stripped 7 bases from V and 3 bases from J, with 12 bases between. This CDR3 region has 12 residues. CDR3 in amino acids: CALTTGHYGYTF. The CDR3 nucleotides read TGTGCCTTAACCACAGGGCACTATGGCTACACCTTC.

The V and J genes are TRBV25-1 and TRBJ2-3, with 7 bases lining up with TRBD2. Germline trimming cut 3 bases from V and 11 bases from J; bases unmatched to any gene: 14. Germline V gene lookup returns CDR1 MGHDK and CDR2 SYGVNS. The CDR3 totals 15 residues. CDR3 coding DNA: TGTGCCAGCAGTGAGTACACCGGGAGGTATCCGCGGCAGTATTTT. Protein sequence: CASSEYTGRYPRQYF. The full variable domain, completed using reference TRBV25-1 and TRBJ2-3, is EADIYQTPRYLVIGTGKKITLECSQTMGHDKMYWYQQDPGMELHLIHYSYGVNSTEKGDLSSESTVSRIRTEHFPLTLESARPSHTSQYLCASSEYTGRYPRQYFGPGTRLTVL.

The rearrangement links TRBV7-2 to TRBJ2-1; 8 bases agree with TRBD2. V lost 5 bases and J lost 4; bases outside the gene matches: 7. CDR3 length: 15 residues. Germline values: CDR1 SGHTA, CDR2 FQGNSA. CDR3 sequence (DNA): TGTGCCAGCAGCCTACCGGGGGGGAATTACAATGAGCAGTTCTTC. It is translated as CASSLPGGNYNEQFF. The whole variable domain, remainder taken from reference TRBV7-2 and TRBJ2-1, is GAGVSQSPSNKVTEKGKDVELRCDPISGHTALYWYRQSLGQGLEFLIYFQGNSAPDKSGLPSDRFSAERTGGSVSTLTIQRTQQEDSAVYLCASSLPGGNYNEQFFGPGTRLTVL.

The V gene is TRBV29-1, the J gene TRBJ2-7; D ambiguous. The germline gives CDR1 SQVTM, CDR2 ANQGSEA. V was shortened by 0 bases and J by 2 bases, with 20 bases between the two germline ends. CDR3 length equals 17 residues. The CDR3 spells CSVEDPPPDTVAYEQYF. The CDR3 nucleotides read TGCAGCGTTGAAGATCCCCCCCCCGACACCGTAGCCTACGAGCAGTACTTC.

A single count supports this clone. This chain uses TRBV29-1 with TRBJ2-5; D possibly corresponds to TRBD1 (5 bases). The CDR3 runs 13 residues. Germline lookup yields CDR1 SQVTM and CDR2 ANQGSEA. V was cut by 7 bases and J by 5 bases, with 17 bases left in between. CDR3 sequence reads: CSERRESSETQYF. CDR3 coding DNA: TGCAGCGAACGCAGGGAATCAAGTGAGACCCAGTACTTC. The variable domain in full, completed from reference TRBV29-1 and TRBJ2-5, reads SAVISQKPSRDICQRGTSLTIQCQVDSQVTMMFWYRQQPGQSLTLIATANQGSEATYESGFVIDKFPISRPNLTFSTLTVSNMSPEDSSIYLCSERRESSETQYFGPGTRLLVL.

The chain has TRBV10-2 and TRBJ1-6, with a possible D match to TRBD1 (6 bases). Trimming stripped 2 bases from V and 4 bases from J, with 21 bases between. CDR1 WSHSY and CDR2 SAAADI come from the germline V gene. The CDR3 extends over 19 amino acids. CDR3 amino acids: CASSERRQGPTPYNSPLHF. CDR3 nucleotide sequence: TGCGCCAGCAGTGAGAGGCGGCAGGGGCCCACCCCATATAATTCACCCCTCCACTTT.

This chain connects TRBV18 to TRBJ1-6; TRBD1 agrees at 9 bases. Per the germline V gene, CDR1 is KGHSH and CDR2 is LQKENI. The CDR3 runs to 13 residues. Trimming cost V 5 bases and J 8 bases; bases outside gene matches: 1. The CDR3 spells CASSTGGDSPLHF. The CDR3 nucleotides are TGTGCCAGCTCAACAGGGGGCGATTCACCCCTCCACTTT.